These 24 T cell receptor beta chains were sequenced from one sample in a study of T cells in Graves' hyperthyroidism and ophthalmopathy. What was amplified from RNA transcripts were TCR beta CDR3 regions. The HTBI primer set served for first-round RT-PCR of the TCR CDR3. TCRdb reanalysed the multiplex PCR reads using MiXCR and keeps one entry per CDR3 protein. Of some 200,000 distinct CDR3 sequences detected, approximately 16% appear once; the ten largest clones hold 53%. Material: blood. These receptors all come from a woman aged 45-65 years with Graves' hyperthyroidism.

This clonotype was recorded many times. J is TRBJ2-7 and V is TRBV20-1, with 10 bases matching TRBD2. J gave up 0 bases and V 5 bases, and 7 bases lay outside the gene matches. The CDR3 runs to 15 residues. Looked up from germline, CDR1 is DFQATT and CDR2 is SNEGSKA (reference sequence). The CDR3 nucleotides are TGCAGTGCTGACCAAACTAGCGGGATCTCCTACGAGCAGTACTTC. Translation: CSADQTSGISYEQYF.

This clonotype was observed at least ten times. The chain employs TRBV2 and TRBJ2-3; perhaps D is TRBD1 or TRBD2 (7 bases each). Looked up from germline, CDR1 is SNHLY and CDR2 is FYNNEI. V was shortened by 3 bases and J by 2 bases, with 18 bases between the two germline ends. The CDR3 sequence is 17 residues long. The DNA for the CDR3 is TGTGCCAGCAGTGACTTTCTAGGGAGGGGGCCCACAGATACGCAGTATTTT. Translated, it gives CASSDFLGRGPTDTQYF. Variable domain in full (rest from reference TRBV2 and TRBJ2-3): EPEVTQTPSHQVTQMGQEVILRCVPISNHLYFYWYRQILGQKVEFLVSFYNNEISEKSEIFDDQFSVERPDGSNFTLKIRSTKLEDSAMYFCASSDFLGRGPTDTQYFGPGTRLTVL.

This clonotype was observed at least ten times. The chain uses TRBV3-1 and TRBJ2-7; D unclear. This CDR3 has 14 amino acids. CDR1 LGHDT and CDR2 YNNKEL come from the germline V gene (reference sequence). Trimming removed 1 base from V and 2 bases from J, with 9 bases in between. The CDR3 DNA reads TGTGCCAGCAGCCAAGGGGTTTGGGCCTACGAGCAGTACTTC. Amino acids: CASSQGVWAYEQYF.

This clonotype has a count of ten or more. V is TRBV30 and J is TRBJ1-2, with 8 bases aligning to TRBD1. This CDR3 region has 13 residues. J gave up 4 bases and V 2 bases, and 3 bases lay outside the gene matches. Germline values: CDR1 GTSNPN, CDR2 SVGIG (reference sequence). The DNA of the CDR3 is TGTGCCTGGAGTCGAGGGACAGGCTATGGCTACACCTTC. Amino acid sequence: CAWSRGTGYGYTF.

This CDR3 is CSTDQGRGTQYF. The CDR3 DNA sequence: TGCAGTACGGATCAGGGCCGCGGCACCCAGTACTTC. The chain carries TRBV20-1 and TRBJ2-5, with D maybe TRBD1 (5 bases). The CDR3 is made up of 12 amino acids. Trimming pared 8 bases from V and 8 bases from J, leaving 18 bases between. Germline V lookup: CDR1 DFQATT, CDR2 SNEGSKA (reference sequence).

Comment on this clonotype: A read error may produce the germline difference seen at one junction end. This rearrangement joins TRBV10-2 to TRBJ2-7; tentative D call: TRBD2 (5 bases). From germline, CDR1 is WSHSY and CDR2 SAAADI. The CDR3 covers 12 residues. CDR3 protein: CATSYGEYEQYF. The CDR3 nucleotides read TGCGCCACCAGTTATGGGGAGTACGAGCAGTACTTC.

This clonotype was counted ten times or more. The V gene is TRBV6-1, the J gene TRBJ1-1; 7 bases are a match to TRBD1. The CDR3 is 15 residues long. With 7 bases clipped from V and 0 bases from J, the junction kept 8 bases outside the gene matches. The germline V gene encodes CDR1 MNHNS and CDR2 SASEGT. The CDR3 here is CASKAQGSLNTEAFF. The CDR3 DNA follows: TGTGCCAGCAAGGCACAGGGGTCGTTGAACACTGAAGCTTTCTTT.

With respect to this clonotype: Being one base from a much bigger clone, this may be a read error. The chain employs TRBV13 and TRBJ2-7, with a possible D match to TRBD2 (5 bases). CDR1 is PRHDT and CDR2 is FYEKMQ in the germline V gene (reference sequence). V gave up 5 bases and J gave up 2 bases, with 10 bases separating them. The CDR3 has 13 amino acids. The CDR3 DNA reads as TGTGCCAGCAGCGAGGGTACGGCCTACGAGCAGTACTTC. Residues: CASSEGTAYEQYF.

This clonotype showed up many times. J is TRBJ1-4 and V is TRBV28, with D maybe TRBD1 (5 bases). The germline V gene encodes CDR1 MDHEN and CDR2 SYDVKM. The CDR3 extends over 16 amino acids. Trimming shortened V by 4 bases and J by 8 bases, and 20 bases separated the two germline ends. DNA for the CDR3: TGTGCCAGCAGTTCCCCTACCGGAGGGGTAAGGGAAAAACTGTTTTTT. As protein: CASSSPTGGVREKLFF.

This clonotype appeared a single time. The chain has TRBV27 and TRBJ1-1; D perhaps matches TRBD1 (5 bases). From germline, CDR1 is MNHEY and CDR2 SMNVEV (reference sequence). Trimming stripped 11 bases from V and 0 bases from J, with 10 bases between. This CDR3 contains 12 residues. CDR3 residues: CARGAVNTEAFF. CDR3 sequence (DNA): TGTGCCCGCGGGGCCGTGAACACTGAAGCTTTCTTT.

This clonotype occurred many times. The rearrangement links TRBV28 to TRBJ2-5; no reliable D call. Trimming pared 5 bases from V and 1 base from J, leaving 11 bases between. The V gene's germline CDR1 is MDHEN and CDR2 SYDVKM. CDR3 length: 14 amino acids. CDR3 nucleotides: TGTGCCAGCAGTCCCACCCCAGGCCAAGAGACCCAGTACTTC. It translates to CASSPTPGQETQYF.

The chain employs TRBV14 and TRBJ1-2; D is undetermined. The V end lost 4 bases, the J end lost 5 bases, and 11 bases lay between the germline ends. From germline, CDR1 is SGHDN and CDR2 FVKESK. The CDR3 is 13 residues long. This chain's CDR3 is CASSPGISYGYTF. CDR3 sequence (DNA): TGTGCCAGCAGCCCCGGAATCTCATATGGCTACACCTTC.

In this sample, this clonotype turned up many times. The chain recombines TRBV30 with TRBJ2-7; D is uncertain. V lost 4 bases and J 0 bases, leaving 7 bases between the germline ends. The germline V gene has CDR1 GTSNPN and CDR2 SVGIG (reference sequence). The length of the CDR3 is 12 residues. The CDR3 region is CAWKRSSYEQYF. CDR3 in DNA: TGTGCCTGGAAGAGGAGCTCCTACGAGCAGTACTTC.

Of note for this clonotype: Since a much larger clone is just one base distant, this may be a read error. The chain combines TRBV27 with TRBJ2-7; possible D gene TRBD2, 5 bases. Germline assignment: CDR1 MNHEY and CDR2 SMNVEV (reference sequence). V lost 5 bases and J 2 bases, leaving 19 bases between the germline ends. The CDR3 totals 16 residues. The CDR3 protein is CASSRTPTGTPYEQYF. Written as DNA, the CDR3 is TGTGCCAGCAGTAGGACTCCAACCGGCACCCCCTACGAGCAGTACTTC.

The V gene is TRBV18, the J gene TRBJ2-7; perhaps D is TRBD1 or TRBD2 (5 bases each). TRBJ2-1 matches the DNA end more closely, so the J call is doubtful. The CDR3 extends over 13 amino acids. The V gene's germline CDR1 is KGHSH and CDR2 LQKENI. CDR3 loop: CASSPMGTYEQFF. The CDR3 nucleotides read TGTGCCAGCTCACCCATGGGGACCTACGAGCAGTTCTTC.

This clonotype was found many times. The J gene is TRBJ2-2, the V gene TRBV12-3 or TRBV12-4; TRBD1 might be the D (6 bases). CDR3 length equals 16 residues. V was shortened by 6 bases and J by 1 base, with 15 bases between the two germline ends. This chain's CDR3 is CASSPPRGQNTGELFF. CDR3 nucleotides: TGTGCCAGCAGCCCCCCCAGGGGTCAGAACACCGGGGAGCTGTTTTTT.

The chain employs TRBV7-6 and TRBJ1-2; D ambiguous. V was pared by 5 bases and J by 6 bases, with 10 bases between. CDR3 length: 12 residues. Germline assignment: CDR1 SGHVS and CDR2 FNYEAQ. The CDR3 protein is CASSGIQHGYTF. DNA for the CDR3: TGTGCCAGCAGCGGAATACAACATGGCTACACCTTC.

The chain uses TRBV28 and TRBJ1-4; no clear D gene. The CDR3 spans 13 residues. Trimming shortened V by 2 bases and J by 5 bases, and 6 bases separated the two germline ends. Looked up from germline, CDR1 is MDHEN and CDR2 is SYDVKM. CDR3: CASSLRRNEKLFF. The CDR3 DNA follows: TGTGCCAGCAGTTTACGACGGAATGAAAAACTGTTTTTT.

This clonotype was counted ten times or more. The chain is built from TRBV6-5 and TRBJ2-7; 9 positions match TRBD1. Looked up from germline, CDR1 is MNHEY and CDR2 is SVGAGI. This CDR3 has 15 amino acids. The V and J ends lost 0 bases and 7 bases, in that order; junction bases with no gene match: 7. The CDR3 loop is CASSYSPGTGYEQYF. CDR3 DNA sequence: TGTGCCAGCAGTTACTCGCCCGGGACAGGGTATGAGCAGTACTTC.

This clonotype was seen a handful of times. V and J are TRBV10-1 and TRBJ2-3, with D possibly matching TRBD2 (5 bases). The CDR3 is 16 amino acids. Trimming took off 4 bases at V and 7 bases at J, with 21 bases between the two ends. Germline V gene sequence: CDR1 WNHNN, CDR2 SYGVQD (reference sequence). The CDR3 is CASSGSRAGEWNTQYF. In DNA form, the CDR3 reads TGCGCCAGCAGTGGTAGTAGAGCTGGGGAGTGGAATACGCAGTATTTT.

This clonotype was recorded at least ten times. The chain uses TRBV28 and TRBJ1-1; D unresolved. Germline assignment: CDR1 MDHEN and CDR2 SYDVKM. The CDR3 totals 12 residues. The V end lost 3 bases, the J end lost 5 bases, and 7 bases lay between the germline ends. In DNA, the CDR3 is TGTGCCAGCAGTTTTAGTAGGACTGAAGCTTTCTTT. Amino acid sequence: CASSFSRTEAFF.

This clonotype has at least ten counts. The chain recombines TRBV7-2 with TRBJ2-7; 16 positions match TRBD2. The CDR3 sequence is 16 residues long. V trimming: 4 bases; J trimming: 6 bases; junction bases outside the gene matches: 6. Germline assignment: CDR1 SGHTA and CDR2 FQGNSA. CDR3 residues: CASSWGLAGGPAEQYF. The CDR3 DNA sequence: TGTGCCAGCAGCTGGGGACTAGCGGGAGGGCCGGCCGAGCAGTACTTC.

Ten or more counts support this clonotype. J is TRBJ1-1 and V is TRBV2; 7 bases map to TRBD1. CDR3 size: 11 residues. Germline-derived CDR1 and CDR2 are SNHLY and FYNNEI. Germline trimming cut 7 bases from V and 11 bases from J; bases unmatched to any gene: 7. Here the CDR3 DNA reads TGTGCCAGCAAGACAGGGAGTCTGGCTTTCTTT. Amino acids: CASKTGSLAFF.

This clonotype was recorded many times. The chain carries TRBV28 and TRBJ2-3; 7 bases agree with TRBD2. CDR1 and CDR2 (germline): MDHEN, SYDVKM. The CDR3 loop spans 15 amino acids. V dropped 3 bases and J dropped 4; count of bases not matched to a gene: 7. CDR3 residues: CASSFRASGADTQYF. The CDR3 DNA reads as TGTGCCAGCAGTTTTCGGGCTAGCGGTGCAGATACGCAGTATTTT.